This T cell receptor (beta chain) was recorded in a study of blood T cell repertoires in COVID-19. As for the study in general: Italy, Spain and the United States were the sources of the convalescent and acute COVID-19 samples. Sample material is recorded as cDNA or gDNA derived from T cells, B-cell-depleted T cells, or PBMCs.

This clone has ten or more counts. The Seattle site enrolled patients during active infection and followed them longitudinally. Original processing methods: By means of reference gene primer amplification, nucleated cell counts were estimated. Profiled with immunoSEQ multiplex PCR; TCRdb holds only in-frame clones, not every one. The V and J calls and clone size come from that table; D and trimming were worked out from the DNA. The profile shows some 170,000 clones, 81% of them singletons. This CDR3 is built from 12 residues. V lost 3 bases and J lost 5, with 5 bases in between. The V gene's germline CDR1 is SGDLS and CDR2 YYNGEE.

What was sequenced was peripheral blood. The clonotype comes from a woman aged 40 to 55 with COVID-19, enrolled during active disease. The rearrangement joins TRBV9 to TRBJ2-2; D gene unclear. The CDR3 sequence: CASSGRTGELFF. CDR3 DNA sequence: TGTGCCAGCAGCGGCAGGACCGGGGAGCTGTTTTTT.